This is a list of T cell receptor beta chains from one sample in a study of beta chain features in type 1 diabetes. TCRdb's table, derived via immunoSEQ multiplex PCR, lists solely in-frame clones and lacks some. The top ten hold 0.019% of the sample, which has about 370,000 clones, more than 12% seen once. The source material was naive CD4+ T cells from blood. These receptors all come from a woman between 18 and 30 years old in good health. CDR3s include the opening cysteine and the closing phenylalanine or tryptophan. The size entry is marked missing in some rows and otherwise reads once, few, many or a size class.

v_call cdr3_length clone_size cdr3_aa
TRBV28 15 few CASLQQRKVYNEQFF
TRBV18 14 - CASSPLPLNTEAFF
TRBV30 16 few CAWEPNAIRGLVGYTF
TRBV28 13 few CASSLLANQPQHF
TRBV7-9 17 - CASSLGGLAGSTDTQYF
TRBV5-6 16 few CASSLYLTDTNYGYTF
TRBV9 16 - CASSASGSAAVNIQYF
TRBV30 13 few CAWSVRSTGELFF
TRBV28 11 few CASSRRETQYF
TRBV5-1 13 few CASSLGRTDTQYF
TRBV28 15 - CASSFTGTGANVLTF
TRBV27 14 - CASSLDRKHQPQHF
TRBV19 15 - CASSMFRGSTGELFF
TRBV18 14 few CASSPSAGTHEQFF
TRBV25-1 15 - CASSVTGAYTGELFF
TRBV29-1 17 few CSVHGLAGGSSYNEQFF
TRBV4-3 16 few CASSQGHAGFLNEQFF
TRBV29-1 13 few CSASRLITDTQYF
TRBV10-3 15 few CAIRELNYRGGEQFF
TRBV7-8 14 few CASSSRTGSYEQYF
TRBV11-2 17 - CASSTGVSQGYGETQYF
TRBV14 16 - CASSRTGTRTSNEQFF
TRBV7-6 13 - CASSPWNTGELFF
TRBV29-1 15 - CSVDIGRLATGELFF
TRBV25-1 12 - CASNRGLGGYTF
TRBV5-1 15 - CASSLVGGSNTEAFF
TRBV25-1 17 few CASSRLPRGGLRETQYF
TRBV15 16 - CATSGTNDLRSNEQFF
TRBV11-1 13 - CASVTGARDTQYF
TRBV30 13 few CAWNLIGSQPQHF
TRBV29-1 12 - CSVGQDWYGYTF
TRBV9 15 few CASSVPPTGTGELFF
TRBV7-9 13 - CASSFVRDQPQHF
TRBV7-2 16 - CASSQGLAGGTDTQYF
TRBV7-2 13 - CASSSTGGNEQFF
TRBV28 17 few CASSGGGRISGANVLTF
TRBV7-2 14 few CASSSYRGKTEAFF
TRBV6-5 15 few CASSRLGTPFYEQYF
TRBV30 13 - CAWSVRRDSEQYF
TRBV25-1 15 - CASSGDRGRGEKLFF
TRBV6-5 13 - CASSYEGGTEAFF
TRBV18 15 few CASSPLAGELNLQYF
TRBV2 13 - CASNIRVNTEAFF
TRBV29-1 13 - CSVSSGRTYEQYF
TRBV25-1 13 few CASSGQGIREQYF